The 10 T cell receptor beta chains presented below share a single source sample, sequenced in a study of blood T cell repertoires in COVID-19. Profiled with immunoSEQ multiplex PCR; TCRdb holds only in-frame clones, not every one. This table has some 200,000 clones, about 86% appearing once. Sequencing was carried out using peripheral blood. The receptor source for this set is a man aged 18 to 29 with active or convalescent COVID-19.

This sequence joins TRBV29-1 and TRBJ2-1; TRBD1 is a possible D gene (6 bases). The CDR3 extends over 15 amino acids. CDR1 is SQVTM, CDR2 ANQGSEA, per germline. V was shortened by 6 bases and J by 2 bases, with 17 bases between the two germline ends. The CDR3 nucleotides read TGCAGCGTAGCCGACAGGCCCCAACCCTACAATGAGCAGTTCTTC. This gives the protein CSVADRPQPYNEQFF.

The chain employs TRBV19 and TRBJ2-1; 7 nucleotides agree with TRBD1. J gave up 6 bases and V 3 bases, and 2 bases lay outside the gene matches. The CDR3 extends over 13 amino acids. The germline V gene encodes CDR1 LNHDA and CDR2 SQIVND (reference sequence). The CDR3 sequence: CASSMGQTNEQFF. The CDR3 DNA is TGTGCCAGTAGTATGGGACAGACCAATGAGCAGTTCTTC.

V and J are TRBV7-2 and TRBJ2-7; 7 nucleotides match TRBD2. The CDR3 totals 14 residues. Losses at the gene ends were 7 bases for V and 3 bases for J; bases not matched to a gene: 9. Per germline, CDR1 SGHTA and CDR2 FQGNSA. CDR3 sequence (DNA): TGTGCCAGCACCGTCGGACTAGTCGGCTACGAGCAGTACTTC. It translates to CASTVGLVGYEQYF.

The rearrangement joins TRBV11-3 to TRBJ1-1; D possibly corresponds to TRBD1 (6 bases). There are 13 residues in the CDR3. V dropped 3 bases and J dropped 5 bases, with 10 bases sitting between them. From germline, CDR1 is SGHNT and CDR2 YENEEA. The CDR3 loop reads CASSFATGTEAFF. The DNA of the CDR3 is TGTGCCAGCAGCTTCGCCACAGGGACTGAAGCTTTCTTT.

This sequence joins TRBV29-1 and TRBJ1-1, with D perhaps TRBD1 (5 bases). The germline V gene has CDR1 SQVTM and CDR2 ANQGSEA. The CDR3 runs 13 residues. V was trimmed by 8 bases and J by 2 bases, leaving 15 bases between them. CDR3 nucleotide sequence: TGCAGCCCTATGGACACTCCAAACACTGAAGCTTTCTTT. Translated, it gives CSPMDTPNTEAFF.

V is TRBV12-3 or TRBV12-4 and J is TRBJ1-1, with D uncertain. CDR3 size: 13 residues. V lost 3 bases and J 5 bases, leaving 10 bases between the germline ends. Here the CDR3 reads CASSFRGETEAFF. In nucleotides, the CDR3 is TGTGCCAGCAGTTTTCGTGGGGAGACTGAAGCTTTCTTT.

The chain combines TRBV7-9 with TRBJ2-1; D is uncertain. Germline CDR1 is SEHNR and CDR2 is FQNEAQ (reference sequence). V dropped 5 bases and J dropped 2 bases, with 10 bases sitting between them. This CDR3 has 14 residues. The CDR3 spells CASSPRSPYNEQFF. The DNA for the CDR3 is TGTGCCAGCAGCCCTAGGAGTCCCTACAATGAGCAGTTCTTC.

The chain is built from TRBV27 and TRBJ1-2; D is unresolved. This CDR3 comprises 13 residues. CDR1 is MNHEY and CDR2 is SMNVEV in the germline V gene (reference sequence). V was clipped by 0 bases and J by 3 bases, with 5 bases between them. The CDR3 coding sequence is TGTGCCAGCAGTTTATCCGAGTACTATGGCTACACCTTC. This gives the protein CASSLSEYYGYTF.

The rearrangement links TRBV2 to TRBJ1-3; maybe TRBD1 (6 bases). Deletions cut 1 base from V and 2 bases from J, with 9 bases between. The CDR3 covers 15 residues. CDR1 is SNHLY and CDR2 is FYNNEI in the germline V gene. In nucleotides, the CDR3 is TGTGCCAGCAGTGAAGTTAAGGGGGCTGGAAACACCATATATTTT. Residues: CASSEVKGAGNTIYF.

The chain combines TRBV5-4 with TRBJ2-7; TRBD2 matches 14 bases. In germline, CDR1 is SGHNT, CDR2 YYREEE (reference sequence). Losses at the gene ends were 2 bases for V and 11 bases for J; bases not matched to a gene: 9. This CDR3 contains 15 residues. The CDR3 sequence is CASSFSGRGLAGEYF. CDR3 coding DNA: TGTGCCAGCAGCTTTTCAGGACGGGGACTAGCGGGAGAGTACTTC.